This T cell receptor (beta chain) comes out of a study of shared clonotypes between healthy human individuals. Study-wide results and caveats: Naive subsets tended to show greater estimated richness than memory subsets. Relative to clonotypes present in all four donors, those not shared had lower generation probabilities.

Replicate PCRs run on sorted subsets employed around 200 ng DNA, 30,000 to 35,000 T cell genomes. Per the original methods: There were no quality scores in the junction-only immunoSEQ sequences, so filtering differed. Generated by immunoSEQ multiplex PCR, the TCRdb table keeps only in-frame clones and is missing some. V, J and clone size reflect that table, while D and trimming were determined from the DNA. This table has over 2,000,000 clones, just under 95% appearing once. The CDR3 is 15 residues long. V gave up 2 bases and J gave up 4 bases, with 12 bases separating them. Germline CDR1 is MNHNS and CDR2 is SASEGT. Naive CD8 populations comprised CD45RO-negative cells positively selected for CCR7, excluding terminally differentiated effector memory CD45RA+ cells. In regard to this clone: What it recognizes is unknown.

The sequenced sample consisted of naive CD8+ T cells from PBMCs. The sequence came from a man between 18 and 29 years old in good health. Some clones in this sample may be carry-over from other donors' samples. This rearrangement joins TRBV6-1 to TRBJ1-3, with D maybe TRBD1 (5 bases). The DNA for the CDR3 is TGTGCCAGCAGTGAACTTCAGGGTCCCGGAAACACCATATATTTT. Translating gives CASSELQGPGNTIYF.